The T cell receptor beta chain described here comes from a study of OX40 agonist ivuxolimab in advanced cancers. The study's findings and limits: Mean expanded clone counts were higher in CD8+ than CD4+ T cells. People who partly responded at 0.1-3.0 mg/kg had some of the least clonal expansion seen.

In the case of this clone: The antigen is undetermined.

Sequenced by immunoSEQ multiplex PCR; TCRdb stores in-frame clones only, minus some. Seen here are some 46,000 clones, more than 75% observed once, and the top ten hold about 35%. Specimen: CD4+ or CD8+ T cells sorted from blood, collected in a trial of the OX40 agonist ivuxolimab. The receptor was derived from an adult with an advanced solid tumor such as melanoma, head and neck, liver or kidney cancer.

The CDR3 protein is CASSLLGRIEPEAFF. CDR3 nucleotide sequence: TGTGCCAGCAGCTTATTGGGTCGGATTGAGCCTGAAGCTTTCTTT. The chain couples TRBV11-2 to TRBJ1-1; D not certain. The CDR3 sequence is 15 residues long. Germline V gene sequence: CDR1 SGHAT, CDR2 FQNNGV. The V gene lost 2 bases and the J gene lost 6 bases, with 16 bases spanning the gap.